The text below deals with one TCR beta chain. This specimen belongs to a study of OX40 agonist ivuxolimab in advanced cancers. About the research overall: Three patients, one with hepatocellular carcinoma and two with cutaneous melanoma, responded partially.

The CDR3 is 17 amino acids. CDR1 and CDR2 from the germline V gene are SGHNT and YYREEE (reference sequence). The trim removed 3 bases at V and 2 bases at J, leaving 8 bases unmatched. This table comes from immunoSEQ multiplex PCR, and its TCRdb copy is limited to in-frame clones, with some not included. This table has nearly 45,000 clones, roughly 82% appearing once. Source: CD4+ or CD8+ T cells sorted from blood, taken in a trial of the OX40 agonist ivuxolimab. This chain links TRBV5-4 with TRBJ2-6, with 7 bases lining up with TRBD2. The receptor's source is an adult with an advanced solid tumor such as melanoma, head and neck, liver or kidney cancer. CDR3 coding DNA: TGTGCCAGCAGCTACCGTGAGGGAGGGCCTGGGGCCAACGTCCTGACTTTC. It is translated as CASSYREGGPGANVLTF.